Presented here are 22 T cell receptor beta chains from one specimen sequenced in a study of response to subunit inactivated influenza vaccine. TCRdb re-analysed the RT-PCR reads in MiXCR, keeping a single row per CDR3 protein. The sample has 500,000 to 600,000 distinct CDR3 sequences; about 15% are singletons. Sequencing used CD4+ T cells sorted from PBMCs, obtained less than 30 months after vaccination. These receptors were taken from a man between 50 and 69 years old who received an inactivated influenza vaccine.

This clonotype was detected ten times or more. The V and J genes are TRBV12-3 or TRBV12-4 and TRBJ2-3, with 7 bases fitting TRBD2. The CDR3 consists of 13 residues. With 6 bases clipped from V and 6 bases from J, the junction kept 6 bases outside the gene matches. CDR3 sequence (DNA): TGTGCCAGCAGCTCAAGCGGGACGGATACGCAGTATTTT. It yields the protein CASSSSGTDTQYF.

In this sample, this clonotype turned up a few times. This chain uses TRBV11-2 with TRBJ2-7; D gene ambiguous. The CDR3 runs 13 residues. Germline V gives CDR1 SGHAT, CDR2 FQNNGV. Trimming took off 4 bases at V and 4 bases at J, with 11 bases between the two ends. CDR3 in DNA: TGTGCCAGCAGCTCCTATCAAGGTTACGAGCAGTACTTC. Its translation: CASSSYQGYEQYF. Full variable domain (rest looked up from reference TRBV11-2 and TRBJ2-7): EAGVAQSPRYKIIEKRQSVAFWCNPISGHATLYWYQQILGQGPKLLIQFQNNGVVDDSQLPKDRFSAERLKGVDSTLKIQPAKLEDSAVYLCASSSYQGYEQYFGPGTRLTVT.

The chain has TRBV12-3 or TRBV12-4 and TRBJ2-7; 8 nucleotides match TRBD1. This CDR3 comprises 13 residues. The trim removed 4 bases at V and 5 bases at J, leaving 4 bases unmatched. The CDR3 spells CASSWTGPHEQYF. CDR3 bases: TGTGCCAGCAGTTGGACAGGGCCCCACGAGCAGTACTTC.

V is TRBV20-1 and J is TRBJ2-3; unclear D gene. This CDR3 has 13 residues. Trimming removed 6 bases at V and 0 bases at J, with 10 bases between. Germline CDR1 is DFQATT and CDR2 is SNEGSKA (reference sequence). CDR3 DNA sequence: TGCAGTGCGAAAACGACTAGCACAGATACGCAGTATTTT. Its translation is CSAKTTSTDTQYF.

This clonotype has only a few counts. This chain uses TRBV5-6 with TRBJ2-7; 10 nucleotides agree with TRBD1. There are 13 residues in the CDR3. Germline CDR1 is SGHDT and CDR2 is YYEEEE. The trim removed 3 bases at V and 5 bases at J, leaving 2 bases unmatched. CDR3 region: CASSWDRGHEQYF. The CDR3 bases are TGTGCCAGCAGCTGGGACAGGGGCCACGAGCAGTACTTC. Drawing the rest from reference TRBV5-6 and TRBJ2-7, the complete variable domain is DAGVTQSPTHLIKTRGQQVTLRCSPKSGHDTVSWYQQALGQGPQFIFQYYEEEERQRGNFPDRFSGHQFPNYSSELNVNALLLGDSALYLCASSWDRGHEQYFGPGTRLTVT.

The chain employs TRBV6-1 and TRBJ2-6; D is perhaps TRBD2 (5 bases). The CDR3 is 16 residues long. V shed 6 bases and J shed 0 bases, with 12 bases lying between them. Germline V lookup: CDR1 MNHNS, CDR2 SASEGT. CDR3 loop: CASSRRSNSGANVLTF. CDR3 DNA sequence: TGTGCCAGCAGCCGGAGGAGTAACTCTGGGGCCAACGTCCTGACTTTC.

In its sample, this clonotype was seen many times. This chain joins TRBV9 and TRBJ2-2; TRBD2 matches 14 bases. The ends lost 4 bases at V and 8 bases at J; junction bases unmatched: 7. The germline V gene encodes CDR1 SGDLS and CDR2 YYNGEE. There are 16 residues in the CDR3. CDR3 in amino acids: CASSPLTSGREGELFF. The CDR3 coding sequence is TGTGCCAGCAGCCCCCTGACTAGCGGGAGGGAGGGGGAGCTGTTTTTT.

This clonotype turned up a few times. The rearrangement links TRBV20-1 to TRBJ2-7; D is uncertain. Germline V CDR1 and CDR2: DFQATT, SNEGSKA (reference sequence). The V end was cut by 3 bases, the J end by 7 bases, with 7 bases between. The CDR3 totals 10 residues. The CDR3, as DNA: TGCAGTGCTAGCGAGCGAGAGCAGTACTTC. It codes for CSASEREQYF.

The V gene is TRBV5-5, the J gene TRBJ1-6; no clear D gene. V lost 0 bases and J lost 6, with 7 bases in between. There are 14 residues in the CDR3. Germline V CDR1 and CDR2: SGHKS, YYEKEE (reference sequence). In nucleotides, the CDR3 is TGTGCCAGCAGCTTGGATATGGGTAATTCACCCCTCCACTTT. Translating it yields CASSLDMGNSPLHF.

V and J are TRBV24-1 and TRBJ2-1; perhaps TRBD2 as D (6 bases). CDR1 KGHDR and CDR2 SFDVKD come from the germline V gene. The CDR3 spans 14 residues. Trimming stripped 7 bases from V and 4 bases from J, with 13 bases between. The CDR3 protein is CATRAGGDYNEQFF. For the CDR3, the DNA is TGTGCCACCAGGGCGGGCGGGGATTACAATGAGCAGTTCTTC.

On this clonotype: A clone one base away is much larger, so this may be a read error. The DNA of the CDR3 is TGTGCCAGCAGGAGACATGTTGGCACAGATACGCAGTATTTT. It encodes CASRRHVGTDTQYF. The chain combines TRBV12-3 or TRBV12-4 with TRBJ2-3, with unresolved D. The length of the CDR3 is 14 residues. Trimming removed 6 bases from V and 1 base from J, with 11 bases in between.

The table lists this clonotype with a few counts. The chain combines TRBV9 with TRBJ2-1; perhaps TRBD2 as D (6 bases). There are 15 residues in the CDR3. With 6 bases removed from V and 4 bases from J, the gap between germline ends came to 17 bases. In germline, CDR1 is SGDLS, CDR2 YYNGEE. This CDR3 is CASTLGAGTYNEQFF. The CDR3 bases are TGTGCCAGCACCCTCGGGGCAGGGACTTACAATGAGCAGTTCTTC.

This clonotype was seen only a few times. This chain's CDR3 is CSAGTSGALANEQFF. The DNA for the CDR3 is TGCAGTGCTGGGACTAGCGGGGCGTTAGCCAATGAGCAGTTCTTC. The rearrangement uses TRBV20-1 and TRBJ2-1; 13 nucleotides agree with TRBD2. Germline CDR1 and CDR2: DFQATT and SNEGSKA (reference sequence). CDR3 size: 15 residues. The V segment lost 5 bases and the J segment 6 bases; nucleotides outside the gene matches: 7.

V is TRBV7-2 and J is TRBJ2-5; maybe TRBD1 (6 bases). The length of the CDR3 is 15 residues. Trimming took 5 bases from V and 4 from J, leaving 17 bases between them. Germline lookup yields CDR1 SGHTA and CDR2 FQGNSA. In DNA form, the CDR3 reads TGTGCCAGCAGCCCGCGATTGGGGGCCGGAGAGACCCAGTACTTC. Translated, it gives CASSPRLGAGETQYF.

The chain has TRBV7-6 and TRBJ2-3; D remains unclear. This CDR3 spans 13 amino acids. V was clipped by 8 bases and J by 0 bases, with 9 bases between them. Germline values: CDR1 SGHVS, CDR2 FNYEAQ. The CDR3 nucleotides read TGTGCCAGCGGCACAACTAGCACAGATACGCAGTATTTT. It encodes CASGTTSTDTQYF.

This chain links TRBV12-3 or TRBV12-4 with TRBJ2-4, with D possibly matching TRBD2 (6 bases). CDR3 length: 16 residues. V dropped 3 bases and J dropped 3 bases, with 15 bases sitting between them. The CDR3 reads CASSLSAGRGKNIQYF. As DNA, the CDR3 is TGTGCCAGCAGTTTGAGTGCGGGAAGGGGCAAAAACATTCAGTACTTC.

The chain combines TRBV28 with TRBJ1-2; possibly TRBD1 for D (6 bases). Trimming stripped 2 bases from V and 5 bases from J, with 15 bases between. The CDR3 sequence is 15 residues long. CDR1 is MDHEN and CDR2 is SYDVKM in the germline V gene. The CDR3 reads CASSLGGAIGYGYTF. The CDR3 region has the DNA TGTGCCAGCAGTTTAGGGGGGGCAATTGGATATGGCTACACCTTC.

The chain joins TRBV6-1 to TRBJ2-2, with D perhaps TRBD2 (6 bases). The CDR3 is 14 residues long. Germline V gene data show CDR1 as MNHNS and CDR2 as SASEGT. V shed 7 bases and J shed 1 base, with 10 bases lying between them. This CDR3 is CASTQAGNTGELFF. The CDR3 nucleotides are TGTGCCAGCACGCAAGCGGGGAACACCGGGGAGCTGTTTTTT.

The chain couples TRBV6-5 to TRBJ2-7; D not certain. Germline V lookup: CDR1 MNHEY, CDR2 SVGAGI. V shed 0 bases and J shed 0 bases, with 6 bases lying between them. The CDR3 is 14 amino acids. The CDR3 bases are TGTGCCAGCAGTTACTCGGAGTACTCCTACGAGCAGTACTTC. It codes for CASSYSEYSYEQYF.

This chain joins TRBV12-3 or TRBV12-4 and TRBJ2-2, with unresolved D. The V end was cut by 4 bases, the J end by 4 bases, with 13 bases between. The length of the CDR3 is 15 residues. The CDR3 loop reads CASSSVPLVTGELFF. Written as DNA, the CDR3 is TGTGCCAGCAGTTCCGTTCCCCTAGTCACCGGGGAGCTGTTTTTT.

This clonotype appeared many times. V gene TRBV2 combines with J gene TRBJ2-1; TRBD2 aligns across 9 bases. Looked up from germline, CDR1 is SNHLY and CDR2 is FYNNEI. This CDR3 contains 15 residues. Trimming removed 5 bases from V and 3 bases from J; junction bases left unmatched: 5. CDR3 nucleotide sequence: TGTGCCAGCAGTCCCGGGACTAGCTACTACAATGAGCAGTTCTTC. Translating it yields CASSPGTSYYNEQFF.

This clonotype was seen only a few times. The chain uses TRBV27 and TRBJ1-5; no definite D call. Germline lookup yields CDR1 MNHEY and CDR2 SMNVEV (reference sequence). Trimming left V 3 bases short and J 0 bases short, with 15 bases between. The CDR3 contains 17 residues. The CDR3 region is CASSFRMATVSNQPQHF. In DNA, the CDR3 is TGTGCCAGCAGTTTTCGAATGGCGACGGTTAGCAATCAGCCCCAGCATTTT.